One T cell receptor (beta chain) is described in this entry. These data belong to a study of blood T cell repertoires in COVID-19. Assay used: immunoSEQ multiplex PCR; TCRdb lists only in-frame clones, some missing. This repertoire shows 65,000 to 80,000 clones, 70% to 90% found once; its top ten account for about 4.5%. The V gene's germline CDR1 is MDHEN and CDR2 SYDVKM. V dropped 6 bases and J dropped 2; count of bases not matched to a gene: 3. The CDR3 contains 14 residues. This chain links TRBV28 with TRBJ1-2; 10 positions agree with TRBD1. Sequences were obtained from peripheral blood. The receptor comes from a man aged 45-65 years with active COVID-19. CDR3 DNA: TGTGCCAGCAGGTCGGGACAGGGGAACTATGGCTACACCTTC. Amino acid sequence: CASRSGQGNYGYTF.